This T cell receptor beta chain was captured in a study of T-cell reconstitution after alpha-beta-depleted transplantation in children. Preparation of the TCRbeta library used unique molecular identifiers. Each CDR3 protein is one row after TCRdb ran MiXCR on the PCR reads. The sample shows roughly 100,000 distinct CDR3 sequences, under 7% of them seen only once. This clonotype was observed at least ten times. The ends lost 7 bases at V and 5 bases at J; junction bases unmatched: 12. This CDR3 is built from 16 residues. CDR1 and CDR2 (germline): KGHDR, SFDVKD. The specimen was PBMCs, mostly from graft donor cells, collected 60 days after TCRalphabeta/CD19-depleted stem cell transplant. The sequence was obtained from a female patient aged 2-9 years who had a stem cell transplant for Fanconi anemia, so the T cells may come from the graft donor. The rearrangement joins TRBV24-1 to TRBJ2-3, with 9 bases identical to TRBD2. DNA for the CDR3: TGTGCCACCAGCCTCGCGGGGGGGCTCCGGGTAGATACGCAGTATTTT. This gives the protein CATSLAGGLRVDTQYF.